Presented here are 7 T cell receptor beta chains from one specimen sequenced in a study of cytomegalovirus exposure and HLA in healthy donors. Vbeta (60) and Jbeta (13) primers were used in the PCR. Clones were read by immunoSEQ multiplex PCR, and TCRdb kept only the in-frame ones, dropping some. The sample table sets out about 210,000 clones. Material: PBMCs. The receptors come from a young woman in good health and CMV-seropositive.

The chain joins TRBV19 to TRBJ2-1; TRBD2 matches 10 bases. Looked up from germline, CDR1 is LNHDA and CDR2 is SQIVND (reference sequence). The CDR3 loop spans 13 amino acids. Trimming took 5 bases from V and 10 from J; bases not matched to a gene: 5. CDR3 nucleotides: TGTGCCAGTAGTCCCGGACTAGCGGTAGAGCAGTTCTTC. Encoded protein: CASSPGLAVEQFF.

The rearrangement joins TRBV19 to TRBJ1-4; D uncertain. The CDR3 is made up of 14 amino acids. The ends were cut back, 9 bases at V and 8 bases at J, with 19 bases in the middle. The V gene's germline CDR1 is LNHDA and CDR2 SQIVND (reference sequence). The CDR3 loop reads CASHRSAGDEKLFF. In nucleotides, the CDR3 is TGTGCCAGCCACCGCAGTGCGGGTGACGAAAAACTGTTTTTT.

The chain uses TRBV2 and TRBJ2-7; 8 nucleotides align to TRBD2. The germline V gene encodes CDR1 SNHLY and CDR2 FYNNEI. CDR3 length: 15 residues. J gave up 1 base and V 1 base, and 3 bases lay outside the gene matches. The CDR3: CASSEDLAGSYEQYF. The DNA of the CDR3 is TGTGCCAGCAGTGAAGACCTAGCGGGTTCCTACGAGCAGTACTTC.

This sequence joins TRBV19 and TRBJ1-5; 7 bases fit TRBD1. The V gene's germline CDR1 is LNHDA and CDR2 SQIVND (reference sequence). This CDR3 contains 17 residues. V shed 2 bases and J 4 bases; nucleotides not matched to a gene: 11. CDR3 nucleotide sequence: TGTGCCAGTAGTATATATGGTAGGGGGACAGTGAATCAGCCCCAGCATTTT. The encoded protein is CASSIYGRGTVNQPQHF.

This chain uses TRBV7-2 with TRBJ1-1; 8 bases match TRBD1. Germline V gene lookup returns CDR1 SGHTA and CDR2 FQGNSA. The CDR3 is 13 amino acids. V shed 5 bases, J shed 3 bases, and the junction held 2 bases outside the gene matches. Written as DNA, the CDR3 is TGTGCCAGCAGCCGACAGGGGTACACTGAAGCTTTCTTT. Protein sequence: CASSRQGYTEAFF.

The chain employs TRBV6-1 and TRBJ1-1; tentatively, D is TRBD1 (5 bases). The CDR3 length is 14 residues. Trimming removed 6 bases from V and 1 base from J, with 12 bases in between. Germline assignment: CDR1 MNHNS and CDR2 SASEGT. CDR3 region: CASSSLTGNTEAFF. CDR3 nucleotide sequence: TGTGCCAGCAGCTCCCTCACAGGGAACACTGAAGCTTTCTTT.

The chain joins TRBV7-2 to TRBJ2-5; D is perhaps TRBD2 (5 bases). V was shortened by 4 bases and J by 7 bases, with 16 bases between the two germline ends. The CDR3 has 14 amino acids. CDR1 SGHTA and CDR2 FQGNSA come from the germline V gene. CDR3 nucleotide sequence: TGTGCCAGCAGCTCGTTAGCGCTAGAGGGGACCCAGTACTTC. It yields the protein CASSSLALEGTQYF.